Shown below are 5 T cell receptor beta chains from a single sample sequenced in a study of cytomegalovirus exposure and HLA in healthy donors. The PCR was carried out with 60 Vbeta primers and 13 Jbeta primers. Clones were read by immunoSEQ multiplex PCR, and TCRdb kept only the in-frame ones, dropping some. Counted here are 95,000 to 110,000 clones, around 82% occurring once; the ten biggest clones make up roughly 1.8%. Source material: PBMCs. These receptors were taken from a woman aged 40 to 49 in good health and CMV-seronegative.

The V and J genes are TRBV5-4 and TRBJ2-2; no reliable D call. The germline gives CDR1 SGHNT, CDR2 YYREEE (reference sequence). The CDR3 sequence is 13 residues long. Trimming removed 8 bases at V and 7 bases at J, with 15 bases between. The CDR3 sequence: CASMANVNGELFF. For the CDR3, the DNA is TGTGCCAGTATGGCCAACGTGAACGGGGAGCTGTTTTTT.

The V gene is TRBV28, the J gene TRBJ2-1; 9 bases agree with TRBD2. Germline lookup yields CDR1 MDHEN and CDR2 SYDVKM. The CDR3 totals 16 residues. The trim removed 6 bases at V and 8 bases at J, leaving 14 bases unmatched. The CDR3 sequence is CASSPMSSGRIDEQFF. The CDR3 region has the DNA TGTGCCAGCAGCCCAATGTCCAGCGGGAGGATCGATGAGCAGTTCTTC. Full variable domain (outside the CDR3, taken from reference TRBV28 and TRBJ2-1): DVKVTQSSRYLVKRTGEKVFLECVQDMDHENMFWYRQDPGLGLRLIYFSYDVKMKEKGDIPEGYSVSREKKERFSLILESASTNQTSMYLCASSPMSSGRIDEQFFGPGTRLTVL.

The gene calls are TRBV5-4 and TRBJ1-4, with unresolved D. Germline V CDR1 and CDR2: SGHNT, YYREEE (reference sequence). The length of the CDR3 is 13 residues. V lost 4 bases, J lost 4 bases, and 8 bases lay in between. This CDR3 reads CASSQALNEKLFF. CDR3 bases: TGTGCCAGCAGCCAGGCCCTTAATGAAAAACTGTTTTTT.

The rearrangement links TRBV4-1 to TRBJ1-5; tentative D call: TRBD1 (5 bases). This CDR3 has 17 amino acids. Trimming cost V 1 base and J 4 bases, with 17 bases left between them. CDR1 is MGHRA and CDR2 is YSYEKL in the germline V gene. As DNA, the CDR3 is TGCGCCAGCAGCCAAGGGGCGGGACTCATGGGGAATCAGCCCCAGCATTTT. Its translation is CASSQGAGLMGNQPQHF.

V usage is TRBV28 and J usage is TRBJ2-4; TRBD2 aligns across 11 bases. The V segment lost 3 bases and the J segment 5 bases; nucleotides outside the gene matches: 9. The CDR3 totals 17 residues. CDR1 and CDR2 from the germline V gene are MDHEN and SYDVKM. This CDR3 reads CASSLTIAGGPQNIQYF. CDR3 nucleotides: TGTGCCAGCAGTTTGACCATAGCGGGAGGGCCCCAAAACATTCAGTACTTC.